The next 6 T cell receptor beta chains were all read from a single sample in a study of blood T cell repertoires in COVID-19. Measured with immunoSEQ multiplex PCR; TCRdb has only the in-frame clones, and not every one. Found here are roughly 97,000 clones, around 87% of them singletons; the top ten hold 15% to 20%. The source material was peripheral blood. Every receptor here comes from a human donor in a cohort sampled during active COVID-19.

CDR3 loop: CASSRRDLKNTEAFF. The CDR3 DNA reads as TGTGCCAGTAGTCGACGGGATTTGAAGAACACTGAAGCTTTCTTT. The genes are TRBV19 and TRBJ1-1, with unresolved D. Germline V gene data show CDR1 as LNHDA and CDR2 as SQIVND (reference sequence). V was pared by 5 bases and J by 1 base, with 14 bases between. This CDR3 spans 15 amino acids. The complete variable domain, with remaining parts taken from reference TRBV19 and TRBJ1-1, reads DGGITQSPKYLFRKEGQNVTLSCEQNLNHDAMYWYRQDPGQGLRLIYYSQIVNDFQKGDIAEGYSVSREKKESFPLTVTSAQKNPTAFYLCASSRRDLKNTEAFFGQGTRLTVV.

This rearrangement joins TRBV2 to TRBJ1-6; TRBD1 is a possible D gene (5 bases). From germline, CDR1 is SNHLY and CDR2 FYNNEI. This CDR3 region has 16 residues. Trimming removed 6 bases from V and 0 bases from J, with 12 bases in between. CDR3 loop: CASRGGLSSYNSPLHF. The CDR3 DNA is TGTGCCAGCAGGGGGGGTTTGAGCTCCTATAATTCACCCCTCCACTTT.

The rearrangement uses TRBV28 and TRBJ1-4; D gene unclear. Trimming pared 2 bases from V and 6 bases from J, leaving 7 bases between. Germline lookup yields CDR1 MDHEN and CDR2 SYDVKM. CDR3 length: 13 residues. The CDR3 bases are TGTGCCAGCAGTTTACAGTTATATGAAAAACTGTTTTTT. The encoded protein is CASSLQLYEKLFF.

This chain uses TRBV5-8 with TRBJ2-1; maybe TRBD2 (5 bases). Germline V gene lookup returns CDR1 SGHTS and CDR2 YDEGEE. Trimming stripped 4 bases from V and 7 bases from J, with 12 bases between. The CDR3 runs 13 residues. The CDR3 DNA is TGTGCCAGCAGCGGACTTTATCGGAATGAGCAGTTCTTC. Amino acid sequence: CASSGLYRNEQFF.

V is TRBV4-3 and J is TRBJ2-5; 7 positions agree with TRBD1. Trimming at V came to 0 bases and at J to 7 bases, leaving 5 bases not matched to a gene. Germline V CDR1 and CDR2: LGHNA, YSLEER. The CDR3 loop spans 14 amino acids. The CDR3 DNA follows: TGCGCCAGCAGCCAAGATGGGGCAGGGGGGACCCAGTACTTC. It codes for CASSQDGAGGTQYF.

The rearrangement links TRBV7-6 to TRBJ1-1, with 9 bases aligning to TRBD1. Germline V gene sequence: CDR1 SGHVS, CDR2 FNYEAQ. CDR3 size: 15 residues. J lost 4 bases, V lost 3 bases, and 6 bases had no gene match. This CDR3 is CASSFAGTGSTEAFF. The CDR3 DNA sequence: TGTGCCAGCAGCTTCGCCGGGACAGGGTCCACTGAAGCTTTCTTT.